Detailed here is one T cell receptor beta chain. The target antigen is unknown. Germline V gene lookup returns CDR1 MGHRA and CDR2 YSYEKL. The CDR3 length is 15 residues. Trimming pared 4 bases from V and 7 bases from J, leaving 19 bases between. PCR was performed using 60 Vbeta and 13 Jbeta primers. TCRdb's copy holds only in-frame clones and misses some; the assay was immunoSEQ multiplex PCR. The table includes 180,000 or so clones, approximately 84% detected once. The record originates from a study of cytomegalovirus exposure and HLA in healthy donors. Regarding the study as a whole: Later, an analysis showed that TCR beta chains associated with HLA were more clonally expanded than others that were equally common. Among TCR beta chains, those listed as cytomegalovirus-associated numbered 164.

The rearrangement uses TRBV4-1 and TRBJ1-1; the D is unclear. The sequence came from a female donor in good health and CMV-seronegative. Sequenced sample: PBMCs. Here the CDR3 reads CASSPLLLHSGEAFF. In nucleotides, the CDR3 is TGCGCCAGCAGCCCCTTACTTCTACATAGCGGTGAAGCTTTCTTT.